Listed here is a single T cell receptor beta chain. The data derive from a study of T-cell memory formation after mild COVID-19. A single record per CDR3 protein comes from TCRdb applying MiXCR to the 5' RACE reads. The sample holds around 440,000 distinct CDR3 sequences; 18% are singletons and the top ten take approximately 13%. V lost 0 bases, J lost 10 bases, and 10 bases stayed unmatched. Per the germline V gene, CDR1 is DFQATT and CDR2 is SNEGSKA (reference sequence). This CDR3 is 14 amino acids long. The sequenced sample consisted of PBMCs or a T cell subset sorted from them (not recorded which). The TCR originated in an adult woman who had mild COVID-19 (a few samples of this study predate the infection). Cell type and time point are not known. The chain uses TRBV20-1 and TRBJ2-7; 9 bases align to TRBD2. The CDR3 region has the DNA TGCAGTGCTAGAGATTCGGTTCTAGCGGGACGTCAGTACTTC. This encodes CSARDSVLAGRQYF.